This T cell receptor beta chain stems from a study of blood T cells in healthy people across ages. To note about this clonotype: The antigen is unknown.

Findings and caveats of the study: Expanded clonotype changes were possibly confounded by unknown donor CMV status.

The CDR3 length is 13 residues. Between the trimmed V and J ends, which lost 3 bases and 3 bases, there was a span of 8 bases. Germline V gene sequence: CDR1 SGHTA, CDR2 FQGTGA. Sample-barcoded 5' priming and a J-beta primer mix drove a second PCR of about 7 to 11 cycles. TCRdb reprocessed the 5' RACE reads with MiXCR, giving one entry per CDR3 protein. Of about 930,000 distinct CDR3 sequences in the sample, 25% to 30% were seen once. The data also belong to a second study, concerning T cells of mothers and their children.

The TCR comes from a woman aged 40 to 50 in good health. The sample taken for sequencing was blood. J is TRBJ1-1 and V is TRBV7-3, with D hard to call. Written as DNA, the CDR3 is TGTGCCAGCAGCTTCCCACCGCACACTGAAGCTTTCTTT. As protein: CASSFPPHTEAFF.